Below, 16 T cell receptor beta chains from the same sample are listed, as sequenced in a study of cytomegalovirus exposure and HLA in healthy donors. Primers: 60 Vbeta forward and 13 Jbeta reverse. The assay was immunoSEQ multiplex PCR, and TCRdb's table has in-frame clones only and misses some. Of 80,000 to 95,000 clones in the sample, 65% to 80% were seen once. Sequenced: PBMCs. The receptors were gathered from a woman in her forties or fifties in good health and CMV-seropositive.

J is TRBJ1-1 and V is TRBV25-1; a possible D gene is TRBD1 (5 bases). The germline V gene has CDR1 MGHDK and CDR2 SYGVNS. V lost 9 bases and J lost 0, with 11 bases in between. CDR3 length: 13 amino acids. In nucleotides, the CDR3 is TGTGCCAGTACAGGTTTCATGAACACTGAAGCTTTCTTT. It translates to CASTGFMNTEAFF.

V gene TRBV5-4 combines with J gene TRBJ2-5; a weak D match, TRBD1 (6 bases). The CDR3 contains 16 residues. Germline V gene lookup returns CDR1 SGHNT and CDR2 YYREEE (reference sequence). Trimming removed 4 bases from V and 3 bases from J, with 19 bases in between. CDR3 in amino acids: CASSTDRRGGKETQYF. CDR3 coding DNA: TGTGCCAGCAGCACCGACAGGCGAGGAGGCAAAGAGACCCAGTACTTC. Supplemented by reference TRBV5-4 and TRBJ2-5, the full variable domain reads ETGVTQSPTHLIKTRGQQVTLRCSSQSGHNTVSWYQQALGQGPQFIFQYYREEENGRGNFPPRFSGLQFPNYSSELNVNALELDDSALYLCASSTDRRGGKETQYFGPGTRLLVL.

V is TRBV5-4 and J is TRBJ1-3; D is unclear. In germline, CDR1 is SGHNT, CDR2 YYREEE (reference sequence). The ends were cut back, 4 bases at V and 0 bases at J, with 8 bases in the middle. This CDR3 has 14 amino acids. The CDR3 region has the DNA TGTGCCAGCAGCGTCGGGGACTCTGGAAACACCATATATTTT. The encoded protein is CASSVGDSGNTIYF.

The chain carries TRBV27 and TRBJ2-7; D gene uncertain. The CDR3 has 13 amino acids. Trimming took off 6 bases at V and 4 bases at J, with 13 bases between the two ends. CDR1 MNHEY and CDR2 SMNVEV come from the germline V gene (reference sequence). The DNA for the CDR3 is TGTGCCAGCAGCCCCTCTATGATGTACGAGCAGTACTTC. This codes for CASSPSMMYEQYF.

CDR3 loop: CASRPTSGTGGNEQYF. The CDR3 DNA follows: TGTGCCAGCAGGCCGACCTCAGGGACAGGGGGCAACGAGCAGTACTTC. The chain has TRBV28 and TRBJ2-5; 12 bases map to TRBD1. The J call may be mistaken, given a closer DNA end match to TRBJ2-7. Germline V CDR1 and CDR2: MDHEN, SYDVKM. The CDR3 runs to 16 residues.

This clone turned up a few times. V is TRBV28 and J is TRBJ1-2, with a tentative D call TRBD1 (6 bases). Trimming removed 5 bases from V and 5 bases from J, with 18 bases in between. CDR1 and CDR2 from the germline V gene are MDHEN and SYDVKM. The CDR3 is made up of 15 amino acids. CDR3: CASSPSGGAGYGYTF. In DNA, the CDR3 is TGTGCCAGCAGTCCCTCGGGGGGCGCAGGATATGGCTACACCTTC.

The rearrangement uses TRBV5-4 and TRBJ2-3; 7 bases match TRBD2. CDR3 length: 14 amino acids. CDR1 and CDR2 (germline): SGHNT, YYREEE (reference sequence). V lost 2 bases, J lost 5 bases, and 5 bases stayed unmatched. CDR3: CASSFIAGVDTQYF. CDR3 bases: TGTGCCAGCAGCTTCATCGCGGGAGTAGATACGCAGTATTTT.

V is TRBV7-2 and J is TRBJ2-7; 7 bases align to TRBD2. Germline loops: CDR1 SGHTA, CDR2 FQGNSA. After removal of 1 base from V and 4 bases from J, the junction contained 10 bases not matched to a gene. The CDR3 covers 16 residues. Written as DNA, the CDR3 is TGTGCCAGCAGCTTAGATAGTGGCGGGAGTCCGTACGAGCAGTACTTC. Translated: CASSLDSGGSPYEQYF.

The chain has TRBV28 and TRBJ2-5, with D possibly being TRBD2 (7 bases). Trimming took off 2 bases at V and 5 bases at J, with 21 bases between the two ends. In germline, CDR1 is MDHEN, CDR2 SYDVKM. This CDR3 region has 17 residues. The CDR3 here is CASSLATSGGARETQYF. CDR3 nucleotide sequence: TGTGCCAGCAGTTTAGCCACCAGTGGGGGGGCGCGGGAGACCCAGTACTTC.

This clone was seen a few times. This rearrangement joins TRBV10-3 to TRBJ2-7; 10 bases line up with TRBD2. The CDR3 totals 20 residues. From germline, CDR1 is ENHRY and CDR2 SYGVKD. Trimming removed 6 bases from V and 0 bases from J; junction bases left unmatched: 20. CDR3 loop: CAISDTGGLAGEISSYEQYF. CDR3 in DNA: TGTGCCATCAGCGATACAGGGGGGCTAGCGGGAGAGATTAGCTCCTACGAGCAGTACTTC.

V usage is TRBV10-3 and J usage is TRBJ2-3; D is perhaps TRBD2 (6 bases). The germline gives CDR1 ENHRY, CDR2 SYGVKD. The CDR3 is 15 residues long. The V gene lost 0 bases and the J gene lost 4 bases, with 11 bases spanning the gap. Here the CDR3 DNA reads TGTGCCATCAGTGAGTCGCAGGGAGGCGCAGATACGCAGTATTTT. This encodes CAISESQGGADTQYF.

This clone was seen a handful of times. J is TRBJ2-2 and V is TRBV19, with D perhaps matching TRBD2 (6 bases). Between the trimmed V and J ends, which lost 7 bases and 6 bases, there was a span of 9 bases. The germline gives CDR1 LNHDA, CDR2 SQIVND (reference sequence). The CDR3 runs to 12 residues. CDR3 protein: CASKDYPGELFF. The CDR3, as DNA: TGTGCCAGTAAGGACTACCCCGGGGAGCTGTTTTTT.

CDR3 amino acids: CASSPNLIAEAFF. The CDR3 DNA reads TGTGCCAGCAGCCCAAACTTGATTGCTGAAGCTTTCTTT. The chain uses TRBV7-2 and TRBJ1-1; D remains unclear. V was shortened by 5 bases and J by 6 bases, with 13 bases between the two germline ends. CDR1 is SGHTA and CDR2 is FQGNSA in the germline V gene. The CDR3 sequence is 13 residues long. Supplemented by reference TRBV7-2 and TRBJ1-1, the full variable domain reads GAGVSQSPSNKVTEKGKDVELRCDPISGHTALYWYRQSLGQGLEFLIYFQGNSAPDKSGLPSDRFSAERTGGSVSTLTIQRTQQEDSAVYLCASSPNLIAEAFFGQGTRLTVV.

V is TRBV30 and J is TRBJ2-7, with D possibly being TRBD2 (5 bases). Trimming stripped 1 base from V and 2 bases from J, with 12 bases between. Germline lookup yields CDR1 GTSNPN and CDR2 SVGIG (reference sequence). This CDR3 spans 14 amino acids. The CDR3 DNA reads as TGTGCCTGGAGTGACGAAGCGGCGGCCTACGAGCAGTACTTC. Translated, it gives CAWSDEAAAYEQYF. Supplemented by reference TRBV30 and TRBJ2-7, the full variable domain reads SQTIHQWPATLVQPVGSPLSLECTVEGTSNPNLYWYRQAAGRGLQLLFYSVGIGQISSEVPQNLSASRPQDRQFILSSKKLLLSDSGFYLCAWSDEAAAYEQYFGPGTRLTVT.

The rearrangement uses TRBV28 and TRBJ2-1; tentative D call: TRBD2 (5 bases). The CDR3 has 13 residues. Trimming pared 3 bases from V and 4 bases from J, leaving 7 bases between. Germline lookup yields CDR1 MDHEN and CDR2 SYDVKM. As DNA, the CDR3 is TGTGCCAGCAGTTTCACTAGATACAATGAGCAGTTCTTC. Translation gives CASSFTRYNEQFF.

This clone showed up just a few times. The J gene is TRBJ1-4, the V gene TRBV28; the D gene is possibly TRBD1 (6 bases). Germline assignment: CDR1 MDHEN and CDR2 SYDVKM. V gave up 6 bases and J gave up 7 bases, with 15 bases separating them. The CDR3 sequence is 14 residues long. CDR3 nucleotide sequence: TGTGCCAGCAGGGATACAGGGAACGGTGAAAAACTGTTTTTT. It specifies CASRDTGNGEKLFF.